The subject of this entry is one TCR beta chain. TCRdb's copy holds only in-frame clones and misses some; the assay was immunoSEQ multiplex PCR. The sample contains tens of thousands of clones, around 89% of which appear only once. These data belong to a study of OX40 agonist ivuxolimab in advanced cancers. Across the whole study: Head and neck, renal cell, melanoma or hepatocellular carcinoma were the cancers that dose-escalation patients had. Partial responses occurred in Three dose-escalation patients, one with hepatocellular carcinoma and two with cutaneous melanoma.

This TCR derives from an adult with an advanced solid tumor such as melanoma, head and neck, liver or kidney cancer. The material was CD4+ or CD8+ T cells sorted from blood, obtained in a trial of the OX40 agonist ivuxolimab.

The CDR3 protein is CSVTGTSSYEQYF. In nucleotides, the CDR3 is TGCAGCGTCACGGGGACATCCTCCTACGAGCAGTACTTC. The chain recombines TRBV29-1 with TRBJ2-7; tentatively, D is TRBD1 (6 bases). Germline values: CDR1 SQVTM, CDR2 ANQGSEA. V was shortened by 6 bases and J by 0 bases, with 12 bases between the two germline ends. The CDR3 spans 13 residues.